This T cell receptor beta chain comes out of a study of radiotherapy plus CTLA-4 blockade in lung cancer. The study's findings and limits: Radiotherapy with ipilimumab was followed by blood expansion of tumor-derived clones.

Repertoires were generated with immunoSEQ multiplex PCR, while TCRdb's copy carries only in-frame clones and drops some. The top ten clones hold roughly an eighth of a sample with roughly 35,000 clones, roughly three quarters of them seen once. The germline CDR1 and CDR2 sequences are SGHVS and FNYEAQ. The length of the CDR3 is 15 residues. V was trimmed by 1 base and J by 0 bases, leaving 7 bases between them. The sample holds a few counts of this clone. Its antigen is unknown. The TCR originated in a human donor with non-small cell lung cancer that progressed on radiotherapy plus ipilimumab. The material was peripheral blood, obtained from a patient treated with radiotherapy plus ipilimumab. J is TRBJ1-3 and V is TRBV7-6; D gene uncertain. CDR3 in amino acids: CASSLGDTSGNTIYF. The CDR3 DNA is TGTGCCAGCAGCTTAGGCGACACCTCTGGAAACACCATATATTTT.